This T cell receptor (beta chain) was identified during a study of control samples from healthy donors and cancer patients. Method: immunoSEQ multiplex PCR; TCRdb's copy keeps in-frame clones and lacks some. The table lists some 110,000 clones, 85% to 90% of them singletons, with 1.1% in the top ten. Per germline, CDR1 SGHTA and CDR2 FQGNSA. CDR3 length: 15 amino acids. The germline V and J ends were trimmed by 2 bases and 0 bases, with 7 bases remaining between them. Sequencing used PBMCs. This chain uses TRBV7-2 with TRBJ2-2; weak D call: TRBD2 (5 bases). The source is a woman aged 45-60 years with colorectal cancer. CDR3: CASSLFGANTGELFF. The CDR3 DNA reads TGTGCCAGCAGCTTATTCGGGGCGAACACCGGGGAGCTGTTTTTT.